This T cell receptor (beta chain) was captured in a study of shared clonotypes between healthy human individuals (dated by TCRdb to 2019 to 2021). Concerning the study at large: A couple of women and three men aged 18 to 49 years were included in the cohort. Per donor, leukapheresis produced somewhere between about 0.85 and 10 billion PBMCs. For each donor, CD4 naive and CD4 memory were each given three plates, CD8 naive was given two plates, and CD8 memory was given one plate. To increase sequencing depth and limit assay-specific biases, TCR repertoire library preparation and sequencing were carried out by different laboratories using diverse techniques. To estimate repertoire size and how much clonotype sharing occurs between individuals, the study deeply sequenced the blood TCR repertoires of roughly 5 healthy adults. Here is what the overall study found, with its caveats: Sampling was restricted to blood, and TCR repertoires in tissues likely differ from the TCR repertoires found in blood. The small number of donors limited the genetic and exposure-history diversity represented. Naive subsets generally had larger estimated clonotype richness than memory subsets. Roughly 5.2% of naive CD4, around 3.6% of naive CD8, around 2.3% of memory CD4, and about 0.4% of memory CD8 clonotypes were shared across several donors. Based on pairwise subsampling, the degree of clonotype sharing among donors was expected to be affected by sequencing depth. Compared with non-shared clonotypes, clonotypes shared by all four sorted-subset donors had higher generation probabilities. Incomplete sequencing was indicated by rarefaction of sorted-subset datasets, despite the large sequencing depth.

Using the deep immunoSEQ assay, multiplex PCR amplified TCR CDR3 regions from genomic DNA. Genomic DNA extracted from each cell subset was distributed evenly over all wells of several immunoSEQ 96-well plates, and each plate served as one replicate. For sorted subsets, approximately 210 ng genomic DNA, equal to tens of thousands of T cell genomes, was loaded into each replicate PCR. Purified libraries were measured with a Qubit 3.0 fluorometer, size-checked on a Bioanalyzer 2100, and measured again with the KAPA Library Quantification kit. Every immunoSEQ 96-well plate was sequenced on a separate single-read 150-cycle Illumina NextSeq 550 flow cell. For the original study's pipeline: Because the immunoSEQ output held only junctional sequences and lacked quality scores, the filtering could not match the filtering applied to full-length reads. To assign V/J genes and CDR3, sequences were annotated against IMGT germline references using PyIR, a Python wrapper for IgBLAST v1.9. Reads were filtered out if the reads had weak V/J assignments (E-value above 1e-6), no CDR3, stop codons, out-of-frame junctions, or ambiguous translated residues. V3J clonotypes were defined as sequences sharing an identical inferred V gene, J gene, and CDR3 amino acid sequence. Percentage overlap between repertoires was calculated by dividing the number of shared unique clonotypes by the size of the smaller repertoire. Richness of each repertoire was evaluated using RTK rarefaction, the Chao1 estimator, and Recon v2.1 estimates of unobserved clonotypes. For all TCRbeta clonotypes obtained by the gDNA method from a handful of donors, generation probabilities were computed with OLGA. The immuneACCESS repertoire file appears here via TCRdb, limited to in-frame rearrangements. These files lack a portion of the clones; in checked studies, under half of the deficit traces to unresolved V genes, and the cause of the others is not known. V, J and clone size were drawn from that table, and D and trimming were deduced from the DNA. In this sample the table shows approximately 940,000 clones, 76% of which occur a single time. The ten largest make up about 1.5% of the sample.

Donors were healthy HIV-negative adults with no recently reported acute infections or vaccinations. Every donor was a Caucasian adult residing in Nashville, Tennessee, USA. Magnetic negative selection was used to enrich CD4+ T cells, after which naive cells were positively selected on CD45RA and the negative fraction became the memory subset. Blood was collected by leukapheresis, and PBMCs were isolated by Ficoll-Histopaque density gradient centrifugation and then cryopreserved in liquid nitrogen vapor phase. Purity and quantity of every magnetically sorted T cell population were checked by analytical flow cytometry. Each sorted fraction had its genomic DNA isolated and then quantified by UV absorbance on a Nanodrop 2000c. In the case of this clone: This clone's antigen is unknown. Qualities for individual bases were not recorded, and no much larger clone is one base off. Other nucleotide sequences from this sample produce the same CDR3.

This TCR derives from a man aged 18 to 29 in good health. Input material: memory CD4+ T cells sorted from blood. Taken with the paper, the label for cell subset or site translates to: CD45RA-negative fraction.

In nucleotides, the sequence is TGTGCCAGCAGCGTAAGGGGCACCGGGGAGCTGTTTTTT. This yields the protein CASSVRGTGELFF. This receptor chain uses TRBV9 and TRBJ2-2; the D segment could be TRBD1, given 5 matching bases. The germline V gene provides CDR1 SGDLS and CDR2 YYNGEE. From its cysteine to its phenylalanine, the CDR3 spans 13 amino acids. Of all the DNA, just the CDR3 is kept, 39 bases in frame from base 1. The germline ends are 5 bases apart after V is trimmed by 1 base and J by 4 bases.